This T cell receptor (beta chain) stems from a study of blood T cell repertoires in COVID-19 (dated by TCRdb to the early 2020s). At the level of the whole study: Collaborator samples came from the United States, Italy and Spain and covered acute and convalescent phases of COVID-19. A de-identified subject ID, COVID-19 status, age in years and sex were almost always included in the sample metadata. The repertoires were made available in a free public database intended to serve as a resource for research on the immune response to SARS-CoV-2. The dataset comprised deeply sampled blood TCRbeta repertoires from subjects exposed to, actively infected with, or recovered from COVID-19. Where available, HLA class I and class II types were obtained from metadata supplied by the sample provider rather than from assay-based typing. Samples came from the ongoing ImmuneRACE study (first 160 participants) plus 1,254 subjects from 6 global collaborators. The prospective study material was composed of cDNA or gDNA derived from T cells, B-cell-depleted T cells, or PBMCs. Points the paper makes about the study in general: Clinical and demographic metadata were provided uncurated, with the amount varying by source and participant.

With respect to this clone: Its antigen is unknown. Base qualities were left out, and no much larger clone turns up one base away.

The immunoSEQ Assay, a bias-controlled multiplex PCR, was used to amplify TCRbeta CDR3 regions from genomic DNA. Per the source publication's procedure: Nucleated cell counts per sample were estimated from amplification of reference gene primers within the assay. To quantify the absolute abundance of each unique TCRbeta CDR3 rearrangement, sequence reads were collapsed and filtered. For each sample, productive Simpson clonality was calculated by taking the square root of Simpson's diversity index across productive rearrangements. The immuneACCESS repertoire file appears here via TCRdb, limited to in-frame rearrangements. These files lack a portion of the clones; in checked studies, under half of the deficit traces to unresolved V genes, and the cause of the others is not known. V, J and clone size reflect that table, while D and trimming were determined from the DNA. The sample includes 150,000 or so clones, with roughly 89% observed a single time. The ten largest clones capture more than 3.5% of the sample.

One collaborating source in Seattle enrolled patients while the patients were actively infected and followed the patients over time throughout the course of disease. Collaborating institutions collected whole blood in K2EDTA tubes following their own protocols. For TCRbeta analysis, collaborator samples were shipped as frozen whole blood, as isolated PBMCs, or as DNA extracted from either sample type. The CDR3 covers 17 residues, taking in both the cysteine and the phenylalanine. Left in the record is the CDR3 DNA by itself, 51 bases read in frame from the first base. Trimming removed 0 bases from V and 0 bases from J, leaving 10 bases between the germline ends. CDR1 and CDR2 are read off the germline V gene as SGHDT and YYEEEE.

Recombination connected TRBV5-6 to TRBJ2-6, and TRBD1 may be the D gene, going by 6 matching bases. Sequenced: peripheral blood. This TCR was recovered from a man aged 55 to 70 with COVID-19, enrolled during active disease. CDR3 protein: CASSLVGQPSGANVLTF. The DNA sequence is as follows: TGTGCCAGCAGCTTGGTAGGACAGCCCTCTGGGGCCAACGTCCTGACTTTC.